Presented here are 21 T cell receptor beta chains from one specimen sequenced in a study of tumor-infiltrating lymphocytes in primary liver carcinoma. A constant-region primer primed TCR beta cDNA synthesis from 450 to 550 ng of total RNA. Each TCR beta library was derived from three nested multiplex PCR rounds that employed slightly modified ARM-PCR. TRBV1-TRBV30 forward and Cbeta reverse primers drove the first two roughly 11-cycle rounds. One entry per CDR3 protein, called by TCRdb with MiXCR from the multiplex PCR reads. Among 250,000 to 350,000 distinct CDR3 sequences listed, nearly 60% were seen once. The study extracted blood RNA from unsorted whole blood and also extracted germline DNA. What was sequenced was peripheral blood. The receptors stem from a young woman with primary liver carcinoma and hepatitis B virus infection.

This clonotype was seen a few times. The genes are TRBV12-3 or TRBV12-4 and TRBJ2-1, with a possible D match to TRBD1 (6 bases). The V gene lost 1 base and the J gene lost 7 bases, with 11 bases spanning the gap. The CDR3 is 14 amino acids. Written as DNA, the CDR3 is TGTGCCAGCAGTTTAGTGGGGGCTGGGAATGAGCAGTTCTTC. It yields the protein CASSLVGAGNEQFF.

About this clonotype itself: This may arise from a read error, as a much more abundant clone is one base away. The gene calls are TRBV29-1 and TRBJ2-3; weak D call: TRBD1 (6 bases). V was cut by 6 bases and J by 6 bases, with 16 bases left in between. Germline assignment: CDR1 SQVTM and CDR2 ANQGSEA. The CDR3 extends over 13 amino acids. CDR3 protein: CSVGTCIRDTQYF. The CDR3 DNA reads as TGCAGCGTCGGGACATGCATCAGGGATACGCAGTATTTT.

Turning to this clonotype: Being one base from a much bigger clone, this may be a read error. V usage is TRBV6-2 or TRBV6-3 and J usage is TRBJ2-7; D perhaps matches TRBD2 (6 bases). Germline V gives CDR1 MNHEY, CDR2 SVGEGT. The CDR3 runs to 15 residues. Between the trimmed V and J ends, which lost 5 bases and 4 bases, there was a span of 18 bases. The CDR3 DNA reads TGTGCCAGCAGTCATTCTAGGGCGGGGTTTTACGAGCAGTACTTC. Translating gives CASSHSRAGFYEQYF.

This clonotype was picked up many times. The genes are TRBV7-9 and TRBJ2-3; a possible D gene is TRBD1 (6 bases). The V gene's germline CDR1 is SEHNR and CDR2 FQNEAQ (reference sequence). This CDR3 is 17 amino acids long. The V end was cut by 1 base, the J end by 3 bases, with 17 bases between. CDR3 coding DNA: TGTGCCAGCAGCTTAGGAAACACAGGGTCAAGGACAGATACGCAGTATTTT. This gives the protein CASSLGNTGSRTDTQYF.

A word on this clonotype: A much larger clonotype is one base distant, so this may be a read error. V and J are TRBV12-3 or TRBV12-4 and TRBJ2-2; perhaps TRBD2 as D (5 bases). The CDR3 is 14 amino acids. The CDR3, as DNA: TGTGCCAGCAGTTTAAGTCCGGTACCCGGGGAGCTGCTTTTT. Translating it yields CASSLSPVPGELLF.

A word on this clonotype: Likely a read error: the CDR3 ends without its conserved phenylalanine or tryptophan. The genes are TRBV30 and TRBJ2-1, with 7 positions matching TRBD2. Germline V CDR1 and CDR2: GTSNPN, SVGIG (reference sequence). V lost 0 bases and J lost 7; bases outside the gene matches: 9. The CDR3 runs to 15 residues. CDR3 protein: CAWSVGGGAQNEQFI. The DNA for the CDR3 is TGTGCCTGGAGTGTGGGCGGGGGAGCCCAAAATGAGCAGTTCATC.

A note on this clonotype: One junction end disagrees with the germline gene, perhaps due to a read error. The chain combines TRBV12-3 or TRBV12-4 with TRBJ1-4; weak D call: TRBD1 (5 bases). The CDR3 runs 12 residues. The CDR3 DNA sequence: TGTGCCAGCACTTTAACGGGGGGAAAACTGTTTTTT. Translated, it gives CASTLTGGKLFF.

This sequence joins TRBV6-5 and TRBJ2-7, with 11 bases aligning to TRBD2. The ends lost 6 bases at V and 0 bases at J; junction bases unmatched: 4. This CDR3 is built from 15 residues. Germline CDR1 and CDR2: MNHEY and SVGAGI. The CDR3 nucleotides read TGTGCCAGCAGACCGGGACTAGCGGTCTCCTACGAGCAGTACTTC. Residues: CASRPGLAVSYEQYF.

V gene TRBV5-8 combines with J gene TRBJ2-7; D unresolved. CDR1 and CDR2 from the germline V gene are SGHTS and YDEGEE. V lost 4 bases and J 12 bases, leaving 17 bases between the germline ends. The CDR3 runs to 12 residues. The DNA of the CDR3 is TGTGCCAGCAGCCTAGACTCTCCAAGGCGGTACTTC. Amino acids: CASSLDSPRRYF.

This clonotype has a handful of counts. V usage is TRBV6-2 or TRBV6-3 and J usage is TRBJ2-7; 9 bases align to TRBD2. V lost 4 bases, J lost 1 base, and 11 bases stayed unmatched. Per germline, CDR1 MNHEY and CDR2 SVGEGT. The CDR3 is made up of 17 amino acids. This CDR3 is CASSSHRSLAGSYEQYF. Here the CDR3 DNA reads TGTGCCAGCAGTTCCCACCGATCTCTAGCGGGGTCCTACGAGCAGTACTTC.

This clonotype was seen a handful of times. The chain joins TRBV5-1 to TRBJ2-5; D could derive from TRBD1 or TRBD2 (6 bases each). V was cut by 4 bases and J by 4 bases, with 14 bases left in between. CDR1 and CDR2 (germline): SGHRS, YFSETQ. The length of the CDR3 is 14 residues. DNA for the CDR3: TGCGCCAGCAGCAGGGGGGCCAATGGAGAGACCCAGTACTTC. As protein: CASSRGANGETQYF.

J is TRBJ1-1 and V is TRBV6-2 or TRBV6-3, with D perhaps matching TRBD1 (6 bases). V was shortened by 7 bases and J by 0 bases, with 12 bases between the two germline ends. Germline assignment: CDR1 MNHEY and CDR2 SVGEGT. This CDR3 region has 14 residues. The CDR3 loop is CASIQDRMNTEAFF. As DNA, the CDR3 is TGTGCCAGCATTCAAGACAGGATGAACACTGAAGCTTTCTTT.

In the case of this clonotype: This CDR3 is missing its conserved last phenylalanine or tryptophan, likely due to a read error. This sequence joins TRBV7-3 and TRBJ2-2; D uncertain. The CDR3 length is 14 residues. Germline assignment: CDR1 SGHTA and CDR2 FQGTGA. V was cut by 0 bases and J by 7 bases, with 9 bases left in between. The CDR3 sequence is CASSLTWGNGELFS. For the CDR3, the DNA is TGTGCCAGCAGCTTAACGTGGGGTAACGGGGAGCTGTTTTCT.

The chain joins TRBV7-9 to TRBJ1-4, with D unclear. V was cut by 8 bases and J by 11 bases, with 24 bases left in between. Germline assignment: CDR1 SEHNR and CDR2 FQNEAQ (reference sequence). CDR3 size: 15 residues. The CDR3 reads CASGPPGGQMRKLFF. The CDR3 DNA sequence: TGTGCCAGCGGCCCCCCGGGCGGTCAAATGCGCAAACTGTTTTTT. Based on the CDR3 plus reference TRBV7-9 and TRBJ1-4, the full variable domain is DTGVSQNPRHKITKRGQNVTFRCDPISEHNRLYWYRQTLGQGPEFLTYFQNEAQLEKSRLLSDRFSAERPKGSFSTLEIQRTEQGDSAMYLCASGPPGGQMRKLFFGSGTQLSVL.

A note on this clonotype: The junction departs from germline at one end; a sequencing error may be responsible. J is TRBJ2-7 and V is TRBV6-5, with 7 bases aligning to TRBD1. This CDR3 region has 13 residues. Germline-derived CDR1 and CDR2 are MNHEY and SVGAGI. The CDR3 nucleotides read TGTGCCAGCAGTCCTAGACAGGGAGAAGAGCACTACTTC. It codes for CASSPRQGEEHYF.

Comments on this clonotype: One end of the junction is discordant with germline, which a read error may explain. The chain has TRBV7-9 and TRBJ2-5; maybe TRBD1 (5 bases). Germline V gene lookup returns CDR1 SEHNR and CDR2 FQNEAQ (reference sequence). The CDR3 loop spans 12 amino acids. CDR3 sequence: CASRRRGETQHF. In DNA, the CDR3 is TGTGCCAGCAGGCGAAGGGGCGAGACCCAGCACTTC.

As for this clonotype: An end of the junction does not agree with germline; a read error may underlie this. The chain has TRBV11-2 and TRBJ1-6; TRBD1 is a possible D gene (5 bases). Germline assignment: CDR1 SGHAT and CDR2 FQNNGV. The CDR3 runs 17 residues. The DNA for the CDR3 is TGTGCCAGCAGCTTAAATCGACGACTCACGGACAATTCACCCCCCTACTTT. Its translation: CASSLNRRLTDNSPPYF.

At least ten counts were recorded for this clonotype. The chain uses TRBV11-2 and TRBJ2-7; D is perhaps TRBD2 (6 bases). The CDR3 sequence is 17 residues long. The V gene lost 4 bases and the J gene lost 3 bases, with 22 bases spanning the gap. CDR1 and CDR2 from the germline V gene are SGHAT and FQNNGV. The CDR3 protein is CASSSRRGGQVGYEQYF. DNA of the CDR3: TGTGCCAGCAGCTCGAGGAGGGGTGGGCAGGTGGGCTACGAGCAGTACTTC. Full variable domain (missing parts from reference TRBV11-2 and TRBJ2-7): EAGVAQSPRYKIIEKRQSVAFWCNPISGHATLYWYQQILGQGPKLLIQFQNNGVVDDSQLPKDRFSAERLKGVDSTLKIQPAKLEDSAVYLCASSSRRGGQVGYEQYFGPGTRLTVT.

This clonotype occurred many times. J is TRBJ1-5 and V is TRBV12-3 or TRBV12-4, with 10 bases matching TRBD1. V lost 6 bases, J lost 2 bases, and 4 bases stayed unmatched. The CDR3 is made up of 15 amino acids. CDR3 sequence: CASRRGQGRNQPQHF. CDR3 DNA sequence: TGTGCCAGCAGACGGGGACAGGGGCGCAATCAGCCCCAGCATTTT.

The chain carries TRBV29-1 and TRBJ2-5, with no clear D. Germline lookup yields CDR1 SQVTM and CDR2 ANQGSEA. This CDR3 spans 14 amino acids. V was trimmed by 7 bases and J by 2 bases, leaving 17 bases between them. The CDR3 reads CSDSWVSRQETQYF. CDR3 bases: TGCAGCGATTCCTGGGTCTCGAGGCAAGAGACCCAGTACTTC.

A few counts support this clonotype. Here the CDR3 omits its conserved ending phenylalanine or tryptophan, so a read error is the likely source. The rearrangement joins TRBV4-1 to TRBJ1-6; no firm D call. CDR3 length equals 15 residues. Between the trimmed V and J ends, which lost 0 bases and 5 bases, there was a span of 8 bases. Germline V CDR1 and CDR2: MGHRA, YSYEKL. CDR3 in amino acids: CASSQEGRDNSPLHL. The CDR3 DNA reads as TGCGCCAGCAGCCAAGAAGGCAGAGATAATTCACCCCTCCACCTT.